The 25 T cell receptor beta chains presented below share a single source sample, sequenced in a study of lymphopenia after photon versus proton radiotherapy. Assay used: immunoSEQ multiplex PCR; TCRdb lists only in-frame clones, some missing. This table holds tens of thousands of clones, 80% to 90% found once. This material consisted of peripheral blood, taken from a patient treated with proton-based radiotherapy. The source is a woman between 65 and 79 years old with pancreatic cancer. Some clones in this sample may be carry-over from other donors' samples.

The chain couples TRBV2 to TRBJ1-6; tentatively, D is TRBD1 (5 bases). Trimming cost V 4 bases and J 8 bases, with 24 bases left between them. Looked up from germline, CDR1 is SNHLY and CDR2 is FYNNEI. The CDR3 runs 18 residues. The CDR3 nucleotides are TGTGCCAGCAGTGTAAGCCAGTGGGGCCCTTCATCCGATTCACCCCTCCACTTT. It specifies CASSVSQWGPSSDSPLHF.

The chain couples TRBV30 to TRBJ2-5; D remains ambiguous. The CDR3 contains 14 residues. V was cut by 2 bases and J by 5 bases, with 15 bases left in between. Germline V gene data show CDR1 as GTSNPN and CDR2 as SVGIG (reference sequence). The CDR3 region is CAWSFGRQGETQYF. The CDR3 DNA follows: TGTGCCTGGAGTTTCGGGCGTCAAGGGGAGACCCAGTACTTC.

This rearrangement joins TRBV7-9 to TRBJ1-1, with 7 bases matching TRBD1. The CDR3 has 15 amino acids. Germline V gene lookup returns CDR1 SEHNR and CDR2 FQNEAQ (reference sequence). With V trimmed by 7 bases and J by 3 bases, 11 bases remained unmatched. CDR3 residues: CASNPIRGLDTEAFF. The CDR3 coding sequence is TGTGCCAGCAATCCAATTAGGGGGCTAGACACTGAAGCTTTCTTT.

This clone was recorded only once. The chain joins TRBV5-8 to TRBJ1-1; 8 bases agree with TRBD1. Germline V gene lookup returns CDR1 SGHTS and CDR2 YDEGEE. The V segment lost 1 base and the J segment 0 bases; nucleotides outside the gene matches: 5. The length of the CDR3 is 16 residues. CDR3 bases: TGTGCCAGCAGCTTGCTGGCAGGGGGCCTGAACACTGAAGCTTTCTTT. It codes for CASSLLAGGLNTEAFF.

The chain has TRBV21-1 and TRBJ2-7; the table's D gene call, TRBD2, was not cross checked with the DNA. TRBV21-1 represents a pseudogene. This CDR3 has 15 amino acids. The CDR3 bases are TGTGCCAGCAGCCTGCTCACGGGAGCGAACTACGAGCAGTACTTC. Amino acid sequence: CASSLLTGANYEQYF.

The V and J genes are TRBV20-1 and TRBJ1-1, with D maybe TRBD1 (5 bases). Germline loops: CDR1 DFQATT, CDR2 SNEGSKA (reference sequence). The ends were cut back, 5 bases at V and 10 bases at J, with 14 bases in the middle. CDR3 length: 11 residues. The CDR3 nucleotides read TGCAGTGCTGGGACTGTTTTGGGAGCTTTCTTT. It codes for CSAGTVLGAFF.

V usage is TRBV19 and J usage is TRBJ1-4, with D perhaps matching TRBD1 (6 bases). The V end lost 9 bases, the J end lost 3 bases, and 17 bases lay between the germline ends. This CDR3 has 15 amino acids. Germline assignment: CDR1 LNHDA and CDR2 SQIVND (reference sequence). CDR3 coding DNA: TGTGCCAGCAAGGCCCAGACAGGCGCTAATGAAAAACTGTTTTTT. This translates into CASKAQTGANEKLFF.

The V and J genes are TRBV5-1 and TRBJ2-7, with 9 bases lining up with TRBD1. The ends lost 4 bases at V and 7 bases at J; junction bases unmatched: 6. Germline lookup yields CDR1 SGHRS and CDR2 YFSETQ. This CDR3 spans 13 amino acids. In DNA, the CDR3 is TGCGCCAGCAGCCTCGGGACAGGGTGGGAGCAGTACTTC. Residues: CASSLGTGWEQYF.

In this sample, this clone turned up once. CDR3 loop: CASISPRGGTEAFF. CDR3 nucleotide sequence: TGTGCCAGCATTTCCCCGAGGGGAGGGACTGAAGCTTTCTTT. The V call is TRBV21-1, the J call TRBJ1-1. TRBV21-1 is assigned pseudogene status. There are 14 residues in the CDR3.

V and J are TRBV11-1 and TRBJ2-2, with D tentatively TRBD1 (5 bases). This CDR3 has 16 residues. The germline CDR1 and CDR2 sequences are SGHAT and FQDESV (reference sequence). The V gene lost 5 bases and the J gene lost 3 bases, with 16 bases spanning the gap. The CDR3 nucleotides are TGTGCCAGCAGCCACGGGCCAGGGTGGGACACCGGGGAGCTGTTTTTT. Its protein is CASSHGPGWDTGELFF.

The chain combines TRBV4-2 with TRBJ2-1; 12 nucleotides line up with TRBD2. V was clipped by 2 bases and J by 4 bases; unmatched bases: 3. Germline CDR1 reads LGHNA; CDR2 reads YNFKEQ. The CDR3 covers 16 residues. This chain's CDR3 is CASSQRTSGDYNEQFF. The CDR3 nucleotides are TGTGCCAGCAGCCAACGGACTAGCGGGGATTACAATGAGCAGTTCTTC.

This chain links TRBV4-1 with TRBJ2-5; TRBD2 matches 9 bases. Germline CDR1 and CDR2: MGHRA and YSYEKL. This CDR3 region has 18 residues. V was pared by 0 bases and J by 4 bases, with 12 bases of the junction left unmatched. The CDR3: CASSQEGSGSGSGETQYF. CDR3 DNA: TGCGCCAGCAGCCAAGAGGGTAGTGGTAGCGGGAGCGGAGAGACCCAGTACTTC.

The chain carries TRBV7-2 and TRBJ1-5; D is uncertain. The V gene lost 0 bases and the J gene lost 7 bases, with 13 bases spanning the gap. CDR1 is SGHTA, CDR2 FQGNSA, per germline. The CDR3 is 15 amino acids. The CDR3 nucleotides read TGTGCCAGCAGCTTAGCTGCCTTCTCGGGGCAGCCCCAGCATTTT. Its protein product is CASSLAAFSGQPQHF.

The rearrangement links TRBV29-1 to TRBJ2-7, with 9 bases fitting TRBD2. The ends lost 6 bases at V and 3 bases at J; junction bases unmatched: 9. Per the germline V gene, CDR1 is SQVTM and CDR2 is ANQGSEA. CDR3 length equals 14 residues. In DNA, the CDR3 is TGCAGCGTGACTCTAGCGGGAATTAACTACGAGCAGTACTTC. Amino acids: CSVTLAGINYEQYF.

The chain is built from TRBV5-3 and TRBJ2-7; TRBD2 matches 11 bases. TRBV5-3 belongs to the ORF category, with a function that is uncertain. The V segment lost 0 bases and the J segment 4 bases; nucleotides outside the gene matches: 9. The CDR3 sequence is 17 residues long. CDR3 protein: CARSLGPTSGSLYEQYF. Written as DNA, the CDR3 is TGTGCCAGAAGCTTGGGGCCCACTAGCGGGAGTTTGTACGAGCAGTACTTC.

The rearrangement links TRBV27 to TRBJ2-7, with TRBD2 matching over 16 bases. CDR1 is MNHEY, CDR2 SMNVEV, per germline (reference sequence). This CDR3 region has 17 residues. With V trimmed by 10 bases and J by 3 bases, 12 bases remained unmatched. The CDR3 is CATKAGTSGRDYYEQYF. The CDR3 DNA sequence: TGTGCCACTAAGGCCGGGACTAGCGGGAGGGACTACTACGAGCAGTACTTC.

The V call is TRBV7-6, the J call TRBJ2-1; TRBD2 matches at 12 bases. The ends lost 6 bases at V and 0 bases at J; junction bases unmatched: 6. Germline CDR1 and CDR2: SGHVS and FNYEAQ. There are 17 residues in the CDR3. DNA for the CDR3: TGTGCCAGCAGGTACACTAGCGGGGGGAGCTCCTACAATGAGCAGTTCTTC. It codes for CASRYTSGGSSYNEQFF.

The chain joins TRBV28 to TRBJ1-2; D ambiguous. The V end was cut by 5 bases, the J end by 8 bases, with 18 bases between. Germline CDR1 MDHEN, CDR2 SYDVKM. This CDR3 has 14 amino acids. CDR3 coding DNA: TGTGCCAGCAGTCCCGCGGGGATTGCACGGGGCTACACCTTC. Translating it yields CASSPAGIARGYTF.

This chain connects TRBV6-1 to TRBJ1-1; TRBD1 matches 7 bases. The V and J ends lost 6 bases and 5 bases, in that order; junction bases with no gene match: 3. This CDR3 has 12 amino acids. The germline V gene encodes CDR1 MNHNS and CDR2 SASEGT. CDR3 region: CASSQQGTEAFF. CDR3 nucleotides: TGTGCCAGCAGCCAACAGGGGACTGAAGCTTTCTTT.

The count of this clone is one. The gene calls are TRBV10-3 and TRBJ2-3; 7 bases match TRBD2. CDR1 and CDR2 (germline): ENHRY, SYGVKD. The CDR3 length is 15 residues. V shed 4 bases, J shed 4 bases, and the junction held 8 bases outside the gene matches. CDR3 amino acids: CAISGSGLVADTQYF. The CDR3 nucleotides are TGTGCCATCAGTGGGTCCGGACTAGTGGCAGATACGCAGTATTTT.

The chain links TRBV6-1 to TRBJ2-7; 9 bases line up with TRBD1. The V segment lost 0 bases and the J segment 2 bases; nucleotides outside the gene matches: 5. The CDR3 length is 16 residues. CDR1 and CDR2 (germline): MNHNS, SASEGT. In DNA form, the CDR3 reads TGTGCCAGCAGTGAAGCGACGGGACAGGGAGCCTACGAGCAGTACTTC. Amino acid sequence: CASSEATGQGAYEQYF.

V usage is TRBV19 and J usage is TRBJ2-5, with TRBD2 as a possible D gene (5 bases). V was pared by 5 bases and J by 3 bases, with 16 bases between. The CDR3 has 15 residues. CDR1 is LNHDA, CDR2 SQIVND, per germline (reference sequence). The CDR3 loop is CASSPTGSREETQYF. CDR3 bases: TGTGCCAGTAGTCCGACGGGGTCCCGGGAAGAGACCCAGTACTTC.

The chain recombines TRBV6-5 with TRBJ2-6, with a weak D call TRBD1 (6 bases). The CDR3 covers 15 residues. Germline CDR1 reads MNHEY; CDR2 reads SVGAGI. Between the trimmed V and J ends, which lost 6 bases and 0 bases, there was a span of 9 bases. The CDR3 loop is CASSNRVSGANVLTF. The CDR3 nucleotides are TGTGCCAGCAGCAACAGGGTCTCTGGGGCCAACGTCCTGACTTTC.

For the CDR3, the DNA is TGTGCCAGTAGTATTCAAGCCGCGGGGAACTATGGCTACACCTTC. Translation gives CASSIQAAGNYGYTF. The rearrangement uses TRBV19 and TRBJ1-2; D is ambiguous. CDR3 length equals 15 residues. V lost 3 bases to trimming and J lost 2 bases, with 13 bases between them. Germline CDR1 and CDR2: LNHDA and SQIVND (reference sequence).

The V gene is TRBV5-1, the J gene TRBJ2-5, with D perhaps matching TRBD2 (6 bases). The CDR3 extends over 14 amino acids. Germline CDR1 and CDR2: SGHRS and YFSETQ. Trimming left V 4 bases short and J 3 bases short, with 13 bases between. The CDR3: CASSPLGGKETQYF. CDR3 DNA sequence: TGCGCCAGCAGCCCCCTGGGGGGAAAAGAGACCCAGTACTTC.